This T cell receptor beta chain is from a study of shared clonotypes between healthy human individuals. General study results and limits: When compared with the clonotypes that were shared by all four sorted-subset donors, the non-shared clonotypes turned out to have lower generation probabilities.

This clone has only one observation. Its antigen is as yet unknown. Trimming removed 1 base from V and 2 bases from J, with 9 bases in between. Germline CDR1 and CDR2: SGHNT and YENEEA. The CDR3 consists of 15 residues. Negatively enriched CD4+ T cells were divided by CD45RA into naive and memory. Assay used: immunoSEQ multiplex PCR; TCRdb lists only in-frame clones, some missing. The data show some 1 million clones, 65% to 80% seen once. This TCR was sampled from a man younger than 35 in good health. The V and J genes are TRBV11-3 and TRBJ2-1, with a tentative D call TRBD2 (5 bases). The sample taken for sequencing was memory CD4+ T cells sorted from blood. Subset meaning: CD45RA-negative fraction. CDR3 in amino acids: CASSLGIATYNEQFF. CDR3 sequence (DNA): TGTGCCAGCAGCTTAGGTATAGCGACCTACAATGAGCAGTTCTTC.